The clone carrying this T cell receptor (beta chain) was counted a single time. The data derive from a study of technical replicates of blood from several donors. Assay used: immunoSEQ multiplex PCR; TCRdb lists only in-frame clones, some missing. The profile covers about 64,000 clones, with approximately 86% appearing a single time and approximately 4.7% taken by the ten largest. Germline CDR1 reads MNHNS; CDR2 reads SASEGT. The CDR3 runs to 17 residues. V lost 3 bases and J lost 2; bases outside the gene matches: 3. The rearrangement uses TRBV6-1 and TRBJ2-5, with TRBD2 identical over 16 bases. The clonotype was recovered from a human donor in good health. Some clones in this sample may be carry-over from other donors' samples. The source material was PBMCs. The CDR3 spells CASSEGLAGGPQETQYF. The CDR3 coding sequence is TGTGCCAGCAGTGAGGGACTAGCGGGGGGGCCTCAAGAGACCCAGTACTTC.